Ten or more counts support the clone carrying this T cell receptor (beta chain). Its target is unknown. The data are from a study of naive and memory T cell subsets. Study-wide results and caveats: Potentially, T cell activation and differentiation skew this RNA-based measurement.

Ligated cDNA underwent four rounds of PCR with nested alpha and beta constant region primers and SP2. For blood and skin samples, reverse transcription used TCR alpha and beta constant primers. TCRdb re-analysed the 5' RACE reads in MiXCR, keeping a single row per CDR3 protein. Among 45,000 to 55,000 distinct CDR3 sequences, approximately 4.5% were seen once, and the ten largest hold roughly 0.8%. Germline lookup yields CDR1 DFQATT and CDR2 SNEGSKA (reference sequence). J lost 4 bases, V lost 6 bases, and 11 bases had no gene match. The CDR3 length is 15 residues. A UMI-containing oligonucleotide was joined by 3' ligation to the TCR cDNA template. RNA was extracted from less than 3 ml of whole blood of healthy adults. Reverse transcription used DNase-treated unsorted total RNA, aiming for roughly 1 to 1,100 ng.

The clonotype comes from a female donor in good health. This chain connects TRBV20-1 to TRBJ2-3; 9 nucleotides match TRBD2. The CDR3 is CSARELAGVSDTQYF. The CDR3, as DNA: TGCAGTGCACGAGAATTAGCGGGAGTATCAGATACGCAGTATTTT.